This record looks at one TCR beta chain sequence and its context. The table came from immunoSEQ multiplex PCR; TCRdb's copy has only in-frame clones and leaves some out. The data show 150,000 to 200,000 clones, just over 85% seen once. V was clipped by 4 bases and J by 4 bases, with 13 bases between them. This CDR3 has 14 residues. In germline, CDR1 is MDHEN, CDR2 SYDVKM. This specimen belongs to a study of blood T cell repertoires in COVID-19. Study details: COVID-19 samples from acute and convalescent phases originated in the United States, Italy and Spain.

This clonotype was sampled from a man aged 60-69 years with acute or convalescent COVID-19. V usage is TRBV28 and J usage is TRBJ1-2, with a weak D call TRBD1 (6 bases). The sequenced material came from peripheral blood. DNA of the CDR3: TGTGCCAGCAGTTCAGTGGACAGAAGCTATGGCTACACCTTC. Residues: CASSSVDRSYGYTF.